This passage covers 27 T cell receptor beta chains from one sample sequenced in a study of cytomegalovirus exposure and HLA in healthy donors. Libraries were prepared by immunoSEQ multiplex PCR; TCRdb keeps only in-frame clonotypes and omits some of them. In the table there are 150,000 to 170,000 clones, roughly 90% of which are singletons. Source material: PBMCs. These receptors all stem from a man aged 18 to 29 in good health and CMV-seropositive.

The chain uses TRBV18 and TRBJ2-7, with 9 bases fitting TRBD2. The CDR3 totals 16 residues. Trimming cost V 3 bases and J 5 bases; bases outside gene matches: 11. Germline assignment: CDR1 KGHSH and CDR2 LQKENI. In DNA, the CDR3 is TGTGCCAGCTCACCCCTCCCGGGACTAGCATTCGACGAGCAGTACTTC. Translated, it gives CASSPLPGLAFDEQYF.

This sequence joins TRBV5-1 and TRBJ1-3; 8 positions agree with TRBD1. Trimming took 4 bases from V and 0 from J; bases not matched to a gene: 9. Germline V CDR1 and CDR2: SGHRS, YFSETQ. This CDR3 spans 17 amino acids. CDR3 in DNA: TGCGCCAGCAGCCAGAGGACAGGGCCCAACTCTGGAAACACCATATATTTT. As protein: CASSQRTGPNSGNTIYF.

The sample holds one count of this clone. The V gene is TRBV2, the J gene TRBJ1-1; 7 bases map to TRBD1. The CDR3 sequence is 16 residues long. Germline V gene lookup returns CDR1 SNHLY and CDR2 FYNNEI. After removal of 6 bases from V and 0 bases from J, the junction contained 10 bases not matched to a gene. This chain's CDR3 is CASSDSLGQLNTEAFF. For the CDR3, the DNA is TGTGCCAGCAGCGATTCTTTGGGACAGCTGAACACTGAAGCTTTCTTT.

V is TRBV27 and J is TRBJ2-7, with a possible D match to TRBD1 (5 bases). The germline V and J ends were trimmed by 2 bases and 5 bases, with 19 bases remaining between them. Per germline, CDR1 MNHEY and CDR2 SMNVEV (reference sequence). The CDR3 totals 16 residues. CDR3 DNA: TGTGCCAGCAGTTTAACGACAACAGGTCCGCTCCACGAGCAGTACTTC. It encodes CASSLTTTGPLHEQYF.

This clone was seen a single time. The chain couples TRBV6-5 to TRBJ1-2; 9 bases agree with TRBD1. This CDR3 is 15 amino acids long. V shed 6 bases and J 7 bases; nucleotides not matched to a gene: 12. Germline CDR1 and CDR2: MNHEY and SVGAGI. CDR3: CASRTPGTGLGGYTF. The DNA of the CDR3 is TGTGCCAGCAGGACCCCGGGGACAGGGCTTGGTGGCTACACCTTC.

The chain joins TRBV10-3 to TRBJ1-2, with 9 bases that match TRBD1. V lost 6 bases to trimming and J lost 1 base; unmatched junction nucleotides: 6. The CDR3 consists of 15 residues. Germline V lookup: CDR1 ENHRY, CDR2 SYGVKD. CDR3 nucleotide sequence: TGTGCCATCAGCGCCGGGACAGGGATTAACTATGGCTACACCTTC. Protein product: CAISAGTGINYGYTF.

J is TRBJ1-2 and V is TRBV2; 8 positions match TRBD1. Per the germline V gene, CDR1 is SNHLY and CDR2 is FYNNEI. Germline trimming cut 1 base from V and 7 bases from J; bases unmatched to any gene: 8. This CDR3 spans 15 amino acids. CDR3 amino acids: CASSEGRGREGGYTF. CDR3 coding DNA: TGTGCCAGCAGTGAAGGCAGGGGGCGCGAGGGTGGCTACACCTTC. The complete variable domain, with remaining parts taken from reference TRBV2 and TRBJ1-2, reads EPEVTQTPSHQVTQMGQEVILRCVPISNHLYFYWYRQILGQKVEFLVSFYNNEISEKSEIFDDQFSVERPDGSNFTLKIRSTKLEDSAMYFCASSEGRGREGGYTFGSGTRLTVV.

The chain couples TRBV9 to TRBJ1-3; D is unclear. V was shortened by 0 bases and J by 11 bases, with 9 bases between the two germline ends. CDR1 and CDR2 (germline): SGDLS, YYNGEE. The CDR3 has 12 amino acids. The CDR3 region has the DNA TGTGCCAGCAGCGTAGTTGCGGGTCCCATATATTTT. This gives the protein CASSVVAGPIYF.

This clone appeared a single time. V and J are TRBV19 and TRBJ2-7; a possible D gene is TRBD2 (6 bases). V lost 3 bases and J 0 bases, leaving 15 bases between the germline ends. This CDR3 contains 16 residues. Germline CDR1 is LNHDA and CDR2 is SQIVND (reference sequence). The CDR3 here is CASSITGTYSSYEQYF. The DNA of the CDR3 is TGTGCCAGTAGTATCACCGGGACTTATAGCTCCTACGAGCAGTACTTC.

J is TRBJ2-7 and V is TRBV11-2, with D possibly being TRBD1 (6 bases). The CDR3 runs to 15 residues. Germline CDR1 SGHAT, CDR2 FQNNGV. V was trimmed by 0 bases and J by 3 bases, leaving 12 bases between them. The CDR3: CASSLEPTGYYEQYF. CDR3 bases: TGTGCCAGCAGCTTAGAGCCTACAGGGTACTACGAGCAGTACTTC.

CDR3 residues: CASTGARGNNYGYTF. CDR3 bases: TGTGCCAGCACGGGCGCCAGGGGAAATAACTATGGCTACACCTTC. The V and J genes are TRBV25-1 and TRBJ1-2; perhaps TRBD1 as D (6 bases). The CDR3 runs 15 residues. V was cut by 7 bases and J by 1 base, with 16 bases left in between. Germline CDR1 reads MGHDK; CDR2 reads SYGVNS.

This clone appeared once. The rearrangement uses TRBV30 and TRBJ2-4; 9 bases are shared with TRBD1. The germline CDR1 and CDR2 sequences are GTSNPN and SVGIG (reference sequence). Trimming took 0 bases from V and 6 from J; bases not matched to a gene: 6. This CDR3 spans 15 amino acids. This chain's CDR3 is CAWSVQVGQGNIQYF. For the CDR3, the DNA is TGTGCCTGGAGTGTACAAGTGGGACAGGGAAACATTCAGTACTTC.

V usage is TRBV4-3 and J usage is TRBJ2-1; no clear D. Trimming stripped 1 base from V and 9 bases from J, with 16 bases between. This CDR3 has 15 residues. CDR1 is LGHNA and CDR2 is YSLEER in the germline V gene. The CDR3 spells CASSQGSVTPGEQFF. The CDR3 DNA follows: TGCGCCAGCAGCCAAGGCTCGGTCACCCCCGGTGAGCAGTTCTTC.

This chain links TRBV5-1 with TRBJ1-4; D unresolved. CDR3 length equals 13 residues. The germline V gene has CDR1 SGHRS and CDR2 YFSETQ. V was clipped by 5 bases and J by 3 bases, with 8 bases between them. This CDR3 is CASRPGSNEKLFF. Here the CDR3 DNA reads TGCGCCAGCAGACCCGGTTCTAATGAAAAACTGTTTTTT.

The chain combines TRBV29-1 with TRBJ2-1, with TRBD2 matching over 7 bases. The V gene end was trimmed by 1 base and the J gene end by 4 bases; junction bases not matched to a gene: 1. The CDR3 is 13 amino acids. Germline CDR1 and CDR2: SQVTM and ANQGSEA. CDR3 loop: CSVEVGGYNEQFF. The CDR3 DNA sequence: TGCAGCGTTGAAGTGGGGGGGTACAATGAGCAGTTCTTC.

The CDR3 DNA reads TGCGCCAGCAGTTCGGGTCCCGGGGGACAAGAGACCCAGTACTTC. Translation gives CASSSGPGGQETQYF. This chain links TRBV5-1 with TRBJ2-5; a possible D gene is TRBD2 (6 bases). Trimming left V 5 bases short and J 2 bases short, with 16 bases between. The germline V gene has CDR1 SGHRS and CDR2 YFSETQ. The CDR3 is 15 amino acids.

In this sample, this clone turned up a few times. V gene TRBV7-2 combines with J gene TRBJ1-2, with 10 positions matching TRBD1. Germline V lookup: CDR1 SGHTA, CDR2 FQGNSA. Losses at the gene ends were 5 bases for V and 4 bases for J; bases not matched to a gene: 4. The CDR3 covers 14 residues. CDR3 in amino acids: CASSQGDRGYGYTF. As DNA, the CDR3 is TGTGCCAGCAGCCAAGGGGACAGGGGCTATGGCTACACCTTC.

V usage is TRBV6-6 and J usage is TRBJ2-2; 9 nucleotides line up with TRBD1. CDR1 MNHNY and CDR2 SVGAGI come from the germline V gene (reference sequence). The CDR3 loop spans 16 amino acids. V trimming: 2 bases; J trimming: 4 bases; junction bases outside the gene matches: 5. CDR3 loop: CASSYGTGRRTGELFF. The CDR3 DNA reads TGTGCCAGCAGTTACGGGACAGGGCGCCGCACCGGGGAGCTGTTTTTT.

V usage is TRBV6-5 and J usage is TRBJ2-4; possibly TRBD1 for D (6 bases). This CDR3 comprises 16 residues. The germline V gene encodes CDR1 MNHEY and CDR2 SVGAGI. Trimming cost V 0 bases and J 6 bases, with 15 bases left between them. The CDR3 is CASSYSTQGTGNIQYF. The CDR3 DNA sequence: TGTGCCAGCAGTTACTCGACACAGGGCACAGGAAACATTCAGTACTTC.

V and J are TRBV19 and TRBJ2-1, with TRBD2 matching over 9 bases. The CDR3 is 17 residues long. Trimming cost V 1 base and J 3 bases; bases outside gene matches: 7. Germline lookup yields CDR1 LNHDA and CDR2 SQIVND (reference sequence). The CDR3 here is CASSIVGGRAVYNEQFF. The CDR3 DNA reads TGTGCCAGTAGTATAGTGGGCGGGAGGGCCGTCTACAATGAGCAGTTCTTC.

This clone was seen a few times. The V gene is TRBV27, the J gene TRBJ2-7, with TRBD2 matching 8 bases. The V gene end was trimmed by 6 bases and the J gene end by 0 bases; junction bases not matched to a gene: 7. From germline, CDR1 is MNHEY and CDR2 SMNVEV (reference sequence). The CDR3 consists of 15 residues. CDR3 in amino acids: CASRTTSDSSYEQYF. CDR3 coding DNA: TGTGCCAGCAGAACGACTAGCGATTCCTCCTACGAGCAGTACTTC.

This clone was counted ten times or more. This chain joins TRBV7-2 and TRBJ1-2; 8 bases map to TRBD1. V dropped 5 bases and J dropped 4; count of bases not matched to a gene: 6. Germline V gives CDR1 SGHTA, CDR2 FQGNSA. The CDR3 is 14 residues long. The DNA of the CDR3 is TGTGCCAGCAGCACCGACAGGGGCCCCTATGGCTACACCTTC. This encodes CASSTDRGPYGYTF. Full variable domain (remainder filled in from reference TRBV7-2 and TRBJ1-2): GAGVSQSPSNKVTEKGKDVELRCDPISGHTALYWYRQSLGQGLEFLIYFQGNSAPDKSGLPSDRFSAERTGGSVSTLTIQRTQQEDSAVYLCASSTDRGPYGYTFGSGTRLTVV.

This chain uses TRBV30 with TRBJ2-7; 12 nucleotides align to TRBD2. CDR1 is GTSNPN and CDR2 is SVGIG in the germline V gene (reference sequence). There are 16 residues in the CDR3. J was trimmed by 0 bases and V by 3 bases; bases with no gene match: 6. The CDR3 here is CAWRGTSGWSSYEQYF. In DNA, the CDR3 is TGTGCCTGGAGAGGGACTAGCGGGTGGAGCTCCTACGAGCAGTACTTC.

The chain employs TRBV2 and TRBJ2-3, with a possible D match to TRBD1 (6 bases). Looked up from germline, CDR1 is SNHLY and CDR2 is FYNNEI. The CDR3 consists of 16 residues. Trimming shortened V by 1 base and J by 2 bases, and 13 bases separated the two germline ends. CDR3: CASSEEAGVHTDTQYF. The DNA for the CDR3 is TGTGCCAGCAGTGAAGAGGCAGGGGTCCACACAGATACGCAGTATTTT.

V and J are TRBV5-6 and TRBJ2-5; D not certain. The V end was cut by 5 bases, the J end by 0 bases, with 11 bases between. The CDR3 is made up of 14 amino acids. Germline-derived CDR1 and CDR2 are SGHDT and YYEEEE. The CDR3 sequence: CASSSDTYQETQYF. DNA of the CDR3: TGTGCCAGCAGTTCCGACACTTACCAAGAGACCCAGTACTTC.

This chain links TRBV5-1 with TRBJ2-3; D possibly corresponds to TRBD1 (5 bases). Germline assignment: CDR1 SGHRS and CDR2 YFSETQ. Between the trimmed V and J ends, which lost 0 bases and 6 bases, there was a span of 20 bases. The CDR3 is 17 residues long. The CDR3 nucleotides are TGCGCCAGCAGCTTGGCCTCGTTAGGGGCTATTTCGGATACGCAGTATTTT. Protein sequence: CASSLASLGAISDTQYF. Combining the CDR3 with reference TRBV5-1 and TRBJ2-3 gives the whole variable domain KAGVTQTPRYLIKTRGQQVTLSCSPISGHRSVSWYQQTPGQGLQFLFEYFSETQRNKGNFPGRFSGRQFSNSRSEMNVSTLELGDSALYLCASSLASLGAISDTQYFGPGTRLTVL.

The chain combines TRBV7-2 with TRBJ2-5; D is undetermined. The CDR3 has 15 amino acids. Looked up from germline, CDR1 is SGHTA and CDR2 is FQGNSA. V lost 0 bases to trimming and J lost 5 bases, with 13 bases between them. CDR3 sequence (DNA): TGTGCCAGCAGCTTAGCGGGCAGGTCAGTCGAGACCCAGTACTTC. Protein product: CASSLAGRSVETQYF.